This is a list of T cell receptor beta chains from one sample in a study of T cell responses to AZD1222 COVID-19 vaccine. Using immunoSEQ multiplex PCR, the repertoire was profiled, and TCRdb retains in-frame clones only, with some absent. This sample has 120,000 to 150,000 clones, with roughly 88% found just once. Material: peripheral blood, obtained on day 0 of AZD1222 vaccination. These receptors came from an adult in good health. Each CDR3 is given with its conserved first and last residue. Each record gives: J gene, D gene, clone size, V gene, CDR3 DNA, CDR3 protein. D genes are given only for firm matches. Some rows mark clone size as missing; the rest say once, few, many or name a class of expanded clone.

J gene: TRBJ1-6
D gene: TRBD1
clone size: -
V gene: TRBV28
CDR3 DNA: TGTGCCAGCAGTTGGGACAGCTCCTATAATTCACCCCTCCACTTT
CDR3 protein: CASSWDSSYNSPLHF

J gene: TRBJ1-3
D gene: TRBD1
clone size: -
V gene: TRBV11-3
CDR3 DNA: TGTGCCAGCAGCCATGGACAGGCGGAGGGGGACACCATATATTTT
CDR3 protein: CASSHGQAEGDTIYF

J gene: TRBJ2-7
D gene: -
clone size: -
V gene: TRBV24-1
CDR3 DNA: TGTGCCACCAGTGATGGCTACGAGCAGTACTTC
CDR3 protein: CATSDGYEQYF

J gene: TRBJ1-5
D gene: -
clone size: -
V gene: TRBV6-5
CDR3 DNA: TGTGCCAGCAGAGATAGACAGAGCCGTAATCAGCCCCAGCATTTT
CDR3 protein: CASRDRQSRNQPQHF

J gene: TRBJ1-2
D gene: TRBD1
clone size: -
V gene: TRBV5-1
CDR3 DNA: TGCGCCAGCTCCGGGGGACAGAGCTTTGGGGGCTACACCTTC
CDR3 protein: CASSGGQSFGGYTF

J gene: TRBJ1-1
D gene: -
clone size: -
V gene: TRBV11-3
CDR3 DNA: TGTGCCAGCAGCTTAGGTCGGGGAACCTCAAATCTGTCGTCCGCTGAAGCTTTCTTT
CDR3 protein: CASSLGRGTSNLSSAEAFF

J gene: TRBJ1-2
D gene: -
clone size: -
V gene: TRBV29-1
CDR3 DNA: TGCAGCGCGGTTTCCGGGCCGGGCTATGGCTACACCTTC
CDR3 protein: CSAVSGPGYGYTF

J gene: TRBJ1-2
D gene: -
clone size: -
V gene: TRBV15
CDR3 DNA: TGTGCCACCAGCAGAGTATGGGTCCCGAGTGCCCAGTATGGCTACACCTTC
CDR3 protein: CATSRVWVPSAQYGYTF

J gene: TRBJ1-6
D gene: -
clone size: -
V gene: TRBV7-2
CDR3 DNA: TGTGCCAGCAGCCTTAGTCCCTCGTATTCACCCCTCCACTTT
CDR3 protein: CASSLSPSYSPLHF

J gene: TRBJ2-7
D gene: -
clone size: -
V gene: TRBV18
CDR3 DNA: TGTGCCAGCTCACCACCGGCAAGATCCTACGAGCAGTACTTC
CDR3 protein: CASSPPARSYEQYF

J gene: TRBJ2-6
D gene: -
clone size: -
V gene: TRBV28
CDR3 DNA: TGTGCCAGCAGTCCTAACAGCGGAGGGGCCAACGTCCTGACTTTC
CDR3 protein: CASSPNSGGANVLTF

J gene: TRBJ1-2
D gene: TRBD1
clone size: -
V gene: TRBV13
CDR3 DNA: TGTGCCAGCAGCTCCCTCGCGAGGGGGCAGGGGGGCTATGGCTACACCTTC
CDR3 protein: CASSSLARGQGGYGYTF

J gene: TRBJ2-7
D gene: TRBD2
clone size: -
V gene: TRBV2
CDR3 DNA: TGTGCCAGCGCCCAATGGGGGGGTTACGAGCAGTACTTC
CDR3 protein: CASAQWGGYEQYF

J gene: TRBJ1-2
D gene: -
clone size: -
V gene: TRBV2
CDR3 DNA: TGTGCCAGCAGTGAAGCCGACAGACTATATGGCTACACCTTC
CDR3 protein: CASSEADRLYGYTF

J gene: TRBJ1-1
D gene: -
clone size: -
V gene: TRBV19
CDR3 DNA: TGTGCCAGTAGTATAGGGGGGACACTGAACACTGAAGCTTTCTTT
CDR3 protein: CASSIGGTLNTEAFF

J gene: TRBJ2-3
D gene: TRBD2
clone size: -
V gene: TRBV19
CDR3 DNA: TGTGCCAGTAGCCCAGGGAGCGGGGCAGATACGCAGTATTTT
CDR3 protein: CASSPGSGADTQYF

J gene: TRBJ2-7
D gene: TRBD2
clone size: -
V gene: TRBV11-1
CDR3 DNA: TGTGCCAGCAGCGTCGGGGGGGCCATCTCGGGTTACGAGCAGTACTTC
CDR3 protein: CASSVGGAISGYEQYF

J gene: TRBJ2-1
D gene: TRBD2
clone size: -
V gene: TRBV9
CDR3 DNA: TGTGCCAGCAGCGCGAGGACTAGCGGGGTCTATGAGCAGTTCTTC
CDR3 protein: CASSARTSGVYEQFF

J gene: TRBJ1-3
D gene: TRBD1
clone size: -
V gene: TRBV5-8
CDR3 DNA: TGTGCCAGCTCAGCCGGGACAGGGGCGTTTGGAAACACCATATATTTT
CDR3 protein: CASSAGTGAFGNTIYF

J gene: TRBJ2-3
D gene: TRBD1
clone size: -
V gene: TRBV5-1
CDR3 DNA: TGCGCCAGCAGCTTCATTGGACAGGGCACAGATACGCAGTATTTT
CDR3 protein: CASSFIGQGTDTQYF

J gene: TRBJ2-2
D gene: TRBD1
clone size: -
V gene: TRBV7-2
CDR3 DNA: TGTGCCAGCAGCCCCGGACAGGGGGCGGGCAATCCCGGGGAGCTGTTTTTT
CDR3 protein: CASSPGQGAGNPGELFF

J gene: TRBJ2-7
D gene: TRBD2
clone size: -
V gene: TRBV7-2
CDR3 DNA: TGTGCCAGCAGCACCGGGGGGGGCTACGAGCAGTACTTC
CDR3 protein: CASSTGGGYEQYF

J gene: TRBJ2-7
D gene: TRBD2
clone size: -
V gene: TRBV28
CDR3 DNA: TGTGCCAGCAGTTCGCCTTCTAGCGGGAGGGTCTACGAGCAGTACTTC
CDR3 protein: CASSSPSSGRVYEQYF

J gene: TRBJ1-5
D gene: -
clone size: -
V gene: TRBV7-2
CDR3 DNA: TGTGCCAGCAGCTTCTCCAGGACCTCGCCCCAGCATTTT
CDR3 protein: CASSFSRTSPQHF

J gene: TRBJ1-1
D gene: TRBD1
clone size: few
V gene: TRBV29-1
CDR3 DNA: TGCAGCGTTCGCACCCCCGACAGGGTAAAGGACACTGAAGCTTTCTTT
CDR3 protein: CSVRTPDRVKDTEAFF

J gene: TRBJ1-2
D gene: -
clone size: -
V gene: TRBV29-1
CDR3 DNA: TGCAGCGTTGAAGATCGGGGACTGCGGCGATATGGCTACACCTTC
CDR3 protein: CSVEDRGLRRYGYTF

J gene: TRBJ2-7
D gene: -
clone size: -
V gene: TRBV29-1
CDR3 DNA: TGCAGCGTTGGATCGGACCCCTACGAGCAGTACTTC
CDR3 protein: CSVGSDPYEQYF

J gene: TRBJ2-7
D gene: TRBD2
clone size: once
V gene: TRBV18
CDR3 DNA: TGTGCCAGCTCACCATCACTAGCGGGGGTGGTTACAACCTACGAGCAGTACTTC
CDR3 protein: CASSPSLAGVVTTYEQYF

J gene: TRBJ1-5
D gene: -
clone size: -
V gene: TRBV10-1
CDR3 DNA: TGCGCCAGCAGTTTGGGTCGGGTTATAAGCAATCAGCCCCAGCATTTT
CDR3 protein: CASSLGRVISNQPQHF

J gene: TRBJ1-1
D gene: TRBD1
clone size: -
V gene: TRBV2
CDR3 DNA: TGTGCCAGCAGTGCCGGGACAGGGGATGGGAACACTGAAGCTTTCTTT
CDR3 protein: CASSAGTGDGNTEAFF

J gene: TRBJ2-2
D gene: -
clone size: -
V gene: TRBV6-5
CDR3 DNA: TGTGCCAGCAGTTCCGGGTCGAACACCGGGGAGCTGTTTTTT
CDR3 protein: CASSSGSNTGELFF

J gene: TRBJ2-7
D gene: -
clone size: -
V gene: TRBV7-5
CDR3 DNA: TGTGCCAGAAGCTTAGGAGGCCCCTTC
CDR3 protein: CARSLGGPF

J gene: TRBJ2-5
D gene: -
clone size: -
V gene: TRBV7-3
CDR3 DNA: TGTGCCAGCAGCTTAGATCCCCGCCAACAGACCCAGTACTTC
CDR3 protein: CASSLDPRQQTQYF

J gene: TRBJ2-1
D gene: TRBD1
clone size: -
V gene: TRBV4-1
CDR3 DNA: TGCGCCAGCAGCCAAGAAGAAGGACAGGGTGAGCAGTTCTTC
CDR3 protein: CASSQEEGQGEQFF

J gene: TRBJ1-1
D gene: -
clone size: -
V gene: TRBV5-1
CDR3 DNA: TGCGCCAGCAGCTTGGTCACGACAGCGAACACTGAAGCTTTCTTT
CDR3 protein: CASSLVTTANTEAFF

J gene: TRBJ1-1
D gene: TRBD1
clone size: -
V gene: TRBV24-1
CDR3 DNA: TGTGCCACCAGCACAGGGGAGGAGGCTTTCTTT
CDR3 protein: CATSTGEEAFF

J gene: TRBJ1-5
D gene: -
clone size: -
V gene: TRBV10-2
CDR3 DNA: TGCGCCAGCAGTGAGTCGGGGGGAGACAATCAGCCCCAGCATTTT
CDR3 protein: CASSESGGDNQPQHF

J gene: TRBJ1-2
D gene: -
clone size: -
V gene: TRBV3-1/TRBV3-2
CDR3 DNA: TGTGCCAGCAGCCTCACTGCGGGTGGGGATGGCTACACCTTC
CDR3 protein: CASSLTAGGDGYTF

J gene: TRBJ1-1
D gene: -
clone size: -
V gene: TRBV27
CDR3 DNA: TGTGCCAGCAGTTTAGTTAAGGCTCCCACTGAAGCTTTCTTT
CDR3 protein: CASSLVKAPTEAFF

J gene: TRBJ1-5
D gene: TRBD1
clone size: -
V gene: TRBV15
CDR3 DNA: TGTGCCACCGGGACAGACCTCAATCAGCCCCAGCATTTT
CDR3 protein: CATGTDLNQPQHF

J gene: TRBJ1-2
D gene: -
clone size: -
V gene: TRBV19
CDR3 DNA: TGTGCCAGTAGTATAGCGGCAGCCAGTGGCTACACCTTC
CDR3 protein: CASSIAAASGYTF

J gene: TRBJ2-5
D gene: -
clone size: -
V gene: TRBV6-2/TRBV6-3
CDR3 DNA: TGTGCCAGCAGTTACCAGGAGCTGGAGACCCAGTACTTC
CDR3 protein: CASSYQELETQYF

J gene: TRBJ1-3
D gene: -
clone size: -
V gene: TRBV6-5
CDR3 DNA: TGTGCCAGCAGTTACGGTGGCACTGAAGTTGGAAACACCATATATTTT
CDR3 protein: CASSYGGTEVGNTIYF

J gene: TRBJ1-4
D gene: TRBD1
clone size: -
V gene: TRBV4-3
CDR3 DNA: TGCGCCAGCAGCCGCCGGACAGGAGACGATGAAAAACTGTTTTTT
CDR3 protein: CASSRRTGDDEKLFF

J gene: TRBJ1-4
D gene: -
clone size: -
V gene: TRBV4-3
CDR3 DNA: TGCGCCAGCAGCCATGACCGAACAACTAATGAAAAACTGTTTTTT
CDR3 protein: CASSHDRTTNEKLFF

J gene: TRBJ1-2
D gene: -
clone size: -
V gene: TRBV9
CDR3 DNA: TGTGCCAGCAGCGTAGACCCATTAGGGACATCTGGCTACACCTTC
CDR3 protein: CASSVDPLGTSGYTF